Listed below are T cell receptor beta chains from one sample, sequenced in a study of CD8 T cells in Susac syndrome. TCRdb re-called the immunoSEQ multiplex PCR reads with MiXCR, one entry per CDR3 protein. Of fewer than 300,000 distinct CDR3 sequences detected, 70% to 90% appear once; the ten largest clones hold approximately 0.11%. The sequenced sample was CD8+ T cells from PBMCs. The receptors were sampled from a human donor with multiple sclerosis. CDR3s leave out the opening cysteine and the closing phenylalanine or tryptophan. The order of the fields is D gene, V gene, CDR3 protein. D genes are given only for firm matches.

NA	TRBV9	ASSSEPAAQPQH
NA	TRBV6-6	ASSYRNTIY
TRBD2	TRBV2	ASTGGEQF
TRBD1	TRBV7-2	ASRQTGGDTQY
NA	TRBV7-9	ASKLSTNYGYT
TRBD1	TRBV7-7	ASRPRQGGIGELF
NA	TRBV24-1	ATSDLILGYNEQF
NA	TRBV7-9	ASSLNVAGGETQY
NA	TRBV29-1	SANWPARGTQY
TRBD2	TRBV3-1	ASSPGGGYEQY
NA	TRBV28	ALGGGRGNQPQH
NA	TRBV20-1	SARVGRPEETQY
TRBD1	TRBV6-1	ASKSRRTGTGELF
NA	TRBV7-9	ASSVRGGDLYEQY
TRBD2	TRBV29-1	SVTPASGGQDEQY
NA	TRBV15	ATSRPSGVTGELF
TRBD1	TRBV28	ASSSGTVSGNTIY
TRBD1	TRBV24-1	ATRTGGSDTEAF
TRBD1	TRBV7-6	ASGFPRQGLYEQY
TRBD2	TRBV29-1	SVPGLAGPEQF
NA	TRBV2	ACTPARLNTGELF
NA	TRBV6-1	ASSESRLTNEKLF
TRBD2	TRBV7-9	ASSLREQGGEQF
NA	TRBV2	ANRGLALY
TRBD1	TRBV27	ASSWNRGHEKLF
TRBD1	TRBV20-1	SALRTGRRDTEAF
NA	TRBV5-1	ASSEEGQNTEAF
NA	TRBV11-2	ASSPYPTERVTEAF
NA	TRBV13	ASSLESVPHYEQY
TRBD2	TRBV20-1	SARGAGDSYNEQF
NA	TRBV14	ASSQDQDYEQY
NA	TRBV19	ASTPGISGTDTQY
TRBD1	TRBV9	ASSAGDSALYGYT
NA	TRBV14	ASSQSSAANTGELF
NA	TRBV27	ASSLNSAKGRQY
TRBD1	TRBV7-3	ASSPTGNREAF
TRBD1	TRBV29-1	SVEGWGQGLWEQY
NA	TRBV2	ASSYEDLIYGYT
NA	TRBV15	ATRGDTSYNEQF
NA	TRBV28	ASSRTIYDEQY
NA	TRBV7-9	ASRTPAGSVKAQY
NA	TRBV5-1	ASSGERSMNTEAF
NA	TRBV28	ASSGTASYEQY